These 2 T cell receptor beta chains came from one sample sequenced in a study of PD-L1 blockade in urothelial cancer (TCRdb year 2017). Receptor libraries were prepared by the immunoSEQ multiplex PCR assay. The immuneACCESS repertoire file appears here via TCRdb, limited to in-frame rearrangements. These files lack a portion of the clones; in checked studies, under half of the deficit traces to unresolved V genes, and the cause of the others is not known. Present in this sample are approximately 88,000 clones, roughly 84% of which were seen just once. The ten largest make up around 2.1% of the sample. This specimen's time point label, per the study, means: pretreatment peripheral blood. The source was PBMCs, collected around atezolizumab (anti-PD-L1) treatment. The receptors were sampled from a man in his sixties with urothelial cancer.

This clone has just a few counts. The V and J genes are TRBV7-2 and TRBJ2-7; 8 nucleotides match TRBD1. The CDR3 is 15 residues long. J gave up 2 bases and V 5 bases, and 8 bases lay outside the gene matches. Germline CDR1 is SGHTA and CDR2 is FQGNSA. CDR3 loop: CASSISGTGPYEQYF. In DNA form, the CDR3 reads TGTGCCAGCAGCATCTCCGGGACAGGACCCTACGAGCAGTACTTC.

The genes are TRBV9 and TRBJ2-2, with 9 bases that match TRBD1. CDR3 length: 13 amino acids. Germline V CDR1 and CDR2: SGDLS, YYNGEE. Losses at the gene ends were 5 bases for V and 5 bases for J; bases not matched to a gene: 1. The CDR3 region has the DNA TGTGCCAGCAGGGACAGGGGTACCGGGGAGCTGTTTTTT. Translation: CASRDRGTGELFF.